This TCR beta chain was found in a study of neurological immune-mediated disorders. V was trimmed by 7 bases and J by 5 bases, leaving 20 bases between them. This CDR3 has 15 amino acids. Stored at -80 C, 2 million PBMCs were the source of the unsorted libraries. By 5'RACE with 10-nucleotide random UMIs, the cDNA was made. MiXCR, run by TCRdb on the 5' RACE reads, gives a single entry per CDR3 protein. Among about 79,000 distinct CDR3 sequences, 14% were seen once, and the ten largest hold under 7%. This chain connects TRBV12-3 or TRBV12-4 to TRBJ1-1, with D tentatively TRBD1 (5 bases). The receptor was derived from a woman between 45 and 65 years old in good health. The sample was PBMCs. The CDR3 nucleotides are TGTGCCAGCAAACCCAGCATTGGGGGTAGGACTGAAGCTTTCTTT. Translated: CASKPSIGGRTEAFF.